The 10 T cell receptor beta chains reported below all come from one sample, sequenced in a study of blood T cell repertoires in COVID-19. TCRdb's table, derived via immunoSEQ multiplex PCR, lists solely in-frame clones and lacks some. The sample holds approximately 250,000 clones, approximately 85% seen once. Specimen: peripheral blood. These TCRs come from a man aged 45 to 65 with COVID-19, enrolled during active disease.

The chain has TRBV19 and TRBJ2-3, with 13 bases fitting TRBD2. CDR1 is LNHDA and CDR2 is SQIVND in the germline V gene (reference sequence). The CDR3 extends over 16 amino acids. Trimming removed 5 bases from V and 7 bases from J; junction bases left unmatched: 9. The CDR3 sequence is CASSPPGLAGTYTQYF. DNA of the CDR3: TGTGCCAGTAGTCCCCCGGGACTAGCGGGGACCTATACGCAGTATTTT.

This clone was observed a few times. V and J are TRBV10-1 and TRBJ1-4; 9 bases align to TRBD1. Germline trimming cut 4 bases from V and 11 bases from J; bases unmatched to any gene: 5. The CDR3 totals 13 residues. In germline, CDR1 is WNHNN, CDR2 SYGVQD (reference sequence). The CDR3 loop reads CASSGETGGKLFF. In nucleotides, the CDR3 is TGCGCCAGCAGTGGAGAGACAGGGGGTAAACTGTTTTTT.

The J gene is TRBJ1-4, the V gene TRBV29-1; D might be TRBD1 (5 bases). This CDR3 is built from 16 residues. From germline, CDR1 is SQVTM and CDR2 ANQGSEA. V shed 0 bases and J shed 2 bases, with 13 bases lying between them. In DNA, the CDR3 is TGCAGCGTTGAAGATCAGGGTATAGGGACTAATGAAAAACTGTTTTTT. Its translation: CSVEDQGIGTNEKLFF.

This chain links TRBV11-2 with TRBJ1-4; possibly TRBD1 for D (6 bases). This CDR3 comprises 12 residues. CDR1 is SGHAT, CDR2 FQNNGV, per germline. V was clipped by 6 bases and J by 7 bases, with 9 bases between them. The DNA of the CDR3 is TGTGCCAGCAGACAGGGCGTTGAAAAACTGTTTTTT. The encoded protein is CASRQGVEKLFF.

The rearrangement uses TRBV27 and TRBJ2-1; D not resolved. V was shortened by 4 bases and J by 5 bases, with 3 bases between the two germline ends. Germline CDR1 is MNHEY and CDR2 is SMNVEV (reference sequence). This CDR3 has 11 residues. The CDR3 DNA follows: TGTGCCAGCAGTTCCAACAATGAGCAGTTCTTC. This gives the protein CASSSNNEQFF.

The rearrangement links TRBV28 to TRBJ1-2; 11 positions match TRBD1. Germline V gene sequence: CDR1 MDHEN, CDR2 SYDVKM. The CDR3 loop spans 16 amino acids. V gave up 6 bases and J gave up 7 bases; unmatched junction bases: 13. This CDR3 is CASRTSTGTGGIGYTF. CDR3 bases: TGTGCCAGCAGAACTTCAACCGGGACAGGGGGGATTGGCTACACCTTC.

The chain joins TRBV2 to TRBJ1-2; no reliable D call. Trimming left V 2 bases short and J 4 bases short, with 8 bases between. This CDR3 has 13 amino acids. The germline V gene encodes CDR1 SNHLY and CDR2 FYNNEI. The CDR3 sequence is CASSELQSYGYTF. As DNA, the CDR3 is TGTGCCAGCAGTGAACTACAGTCCTATGGCTACACCTTC.

This clone was counted between two and nine times. The chain has TRBV18 and TRBJ2-3, with D perhaps matching TRBD2 (6 bases). The CDR3 is 16 residues long. Germline lookup yields CDR1 KGHSH and CDR2 LQKENI. V lost 0 bases, J lost 2 bases, and 12 bases lay in between. For the CDR3, the DNA is TGTGCCAGCTCACCACCGAAGGCGGGGAACACAGATACGCAGTATTTT. It specifies CASSPPKAGNTDTQYF.

Here the CDR3 DNA reads TGTGCCAGCAGCTCCGGGACAGGGCTGCTGTTAGCTTTCTTT. Protein product: CASSSGTGLLLAFF. This chain uses TRBV6-5 with TRBJ1-1, with 9 bases fitting TRBD1. Germline V gene lookup returns CDR1 MNHEY and CDR2 SVGAGI. J was trimmed by 10 bases and V by 6 bases; bases with no gene match: 12. This CDR3 is built from 14 residues.

This sequence joins TRBV5-5 and TRBJ2-2, with 7 positions matching TRBD1. V trimming: 0 bases; J trimming: 3 bases; junction bases outside the gene matches: 5. Per the germline V gene, CDR1 is SGHKS and CDR2 is YYEKEE (reference sequence). This CDR3 spans 16 amino acids. CDR3 in amino acids: CASSLAGTVYTGELFF. CDR3 DNA: TGTGCCAGCAGCTTGGCCGGGACAGTTTACACCGGGGAGCTGTTTTTT.